The 25 T cell receptor beta chains presented below share a single source sample, sequenced in a study of T cell repertoires in cytomegalovirus infection. MiXCR, applied by TCRdb to the reads, yields one record per CDR3 protein. The sample carries approximately 70,000 distinct CDR3 sequences, 22% recorded once. These receptors' targets are unknown. The sample taken for sequencing was PBMCs, sequenced either directly or after in vitro stimulation (not recorded which). The receptors were sampled from a human donor in good health (CMV status not recorded). Some clones in this sample may be carry-over from other donors' samples.

The rearrangement links TRBV27 to TRBJ2-3, with D uncertain. Germline lookup yields CDR1 MNHEY and CDR2 SMNVEV (reference sequence). The CDR3 spans 14 residues. V shed 3 bases and J shed 2 bases, with 9 bases lying between them. The CDR3 sequence: CASSLIANTDTQYF. CDR3 DNA sequence: TGTGCCAGCAGTTTGATTGCCAACACAGATACGCAGTATTTT.

This chain's CDR3 is CASRVPGRNTEAFF. The DNA for the CDR3 is TGTGCCAGCAGAGTCCCAGGTCGGAATACTGAAGCTTTCTTT. The chain recombines TRBV11-2 with TRBJ1-1; D call uncertain. The CDR3 extends over 14 amino acids. V dropped 6 bases and J dropped 5 bases, with 16 bases sitting between them. Germline V CDR1 and CDR2: SGHAT, FQNNGV. The full variable domain, in which reference TRBV11-2 and TRBJ1-1 provide the parts outside the CDR3, is EAGVAQSPRYKIIEKRQSVAFWCNPISGHATLYWYQQILGQGPKLLIQFQNNGVVDDSQLPKDRFSAERLKGVDSTLKIQPAKLEDSAVYLCASRVPGRNTEAFFGQGTRLTVV.

The V gene is TRBV2, the J gene TRBJ2-1; 9 bases line up with TRBD2. The CDR3 sequence is 15 residues long. The germline CDR1 and CDR2 sequences are SNHLY and FYNNEI. V gave up 6 bases and J gave up 6 bases; unmatched junction bases: 9. For the CDR3, the DNA is TGTGCCAGCAGCCTCCGTAGCGGGAGTATCAATGAGCAGTTCTTC. It codes for CASSLRSGSINEQFF.

The sample holds a few counts of this clonotype. This chain links TRBV28 with TRBJ1-5, with D perhaps matching TRBD1 (5 bases). V was trimmed by 4 bases and J by 1 base, leaving 17 bases between them. The germline V gene has CDR1 MDHEN and CDR2 SYDVKM. This CDR3 comprises 17 residues. The CDR3 nucleotides read TGTGCCAGCAGTTCTCCCCGTGGGGGGATCAGCAATCAGCCCCAGCATTTT. Protein: CASSSPRGGISNQPQHF.

The chain recombines TRBV29-1 with TRBJ1-1; D is unresolved. Trimming left V 1 base short and J 4 bases short, with 1 base between. Germline-derived CDR1 and CDR2 are SQVTM and ANQGSEA. The CDR3 is 10 amino acids. The CDR3 region has the DNA TGCAGCGTTGAAGGCACTGAAGCTTTCTTT. It yields the protein CSVEGTEAFF.

The chain is built from TRBV4-1 and TRBJ2-3; TRBD2 might be the D (5 bases). V lost 1 base, J lost 4 bases, and 12 bases lay in between. The CDR3 runs 15 residues. Looked up from germline, CDR1 is MGHRA and CDR2 is YSYEKL. The CDR3 spells CASSQVLGSADTQYF. CDR3 DNA sequence: TGCGCCAGCAGCCAAGTACTAGGGTCGGCAGATACGCAGTATTTT.

This clonotype has just a few counts. This chain uses TRBV11-2 with TRBJ1-2; D is undetermined. Trimming took 1 base from V and 5 from J, leaving 11 bases between them. Per the germline V gene, CDR1 is SGHAT and CDR2 is FQNNGV. The CDR3 totals 14 residues. The CDR3 region is CASSLVLGGYGYTF. DNA of the CDR3: TGTGCCAGCAGCTTAGTTCTGGGCGGGTATGGCTACACCTTC.

The rearrangement links TRBV10-3 to TRBJ2-1; D perhaps matches TRBD1 (5 bases). CDR3 size: 15 residues. Germline assignment: CDR1 ENHRY and CDR2 SYGVKD. The ends were cut back, 6 bases at V and 3 bases at J, with 15 bases in the middle. In nucleotides, the CDR3 is TGTGCCATCAGGGATGACAGTGGGATCTACAATGAGCAGTTCTTC. This translates into CAIRDDSGIYNEQFF.

This clonotype showed up many times. The rearrangement joins TRBV4-1 to TRBJ2-1; a weak D match, TRBD2 (6 bases). Germline CDR1 reads MGHRA; CDR2 reads YSYEKL. This CDR3 is built from 15 residues. Trimming pared 4 bases from V and 6 bases from J, leaving 16 bases between. CDR3 DNA: TGCGCCAGCAGCCGCCGGGACTGGCATGGCAATGAGCAGTTCTTC. It encodes CASSRRDWHGNEQFF.

The chain couples TRBV19 to TRBJ1-1, with no clear D. Deletions cut 2 bases from V and 0 bases from J, with 4 bases between. This CDR3 comprises 13 residues. Germline loops: CDR1 LNHDA, CDR2 SQIVND (reference sequence). CDR3 DNA: TGTGCCAGTAGTATACAGGTGAACACTGAAGCTTTCTTT. The encoded protein is CASSIQVNTEAFF.

This clonotype turned up a few times. The V call is TRBV12-3 or TRBV12-4, the J call TRBJ1-4; D possibly corresponds to TRBD1 (5 bases). Deletions cut 6 bases from V and 0 bases from J, with 11 bases between. This CDR3 is 15 amino acids long. The CDR3 DNA reads as TGTGCCAGCAGCCCCGGGGACCCAACTAATGAAAAACTGTTTTTT. Translated: CASSPGDPTNEKLFF.

The chain couples TRBV4-1 to TRBJ2-3; the match to TRBD2 covers 7 bases. This CDR3 has 14 amino acids. V was clipped by 8 bases and J by 6 bases; unmatched bases: 11. The germline V gene has CDR1 MGHRA and CDR2 YSYEKL. The CDR3: CASSSPMGGDTQYF. Here the CDR3 DNA reads TGCGCCAGCTCCTCTCCCATGGGGGGGGATACGCAGTATTTT.

The chain carries TRBV7-2 and TRBJ1-6; perhaps TRBD1 as D (6 bases). V was pared by 5 bases and J by 4 bases, with 6 bases between. Germline V gives CDR1 SGHTA, CDR2 FQGNSA. The CDR3 runs 13 residues. CDR3 residues: CASSGQYNSPLHF. CDR3 bases: TGTGCCAGCAGCGGACAGTATAATTCACCCCTCCACTTT.

This clonotype was counted ten times or more. The chain combines TRBV7-2 with TRBJ2-3; D ambiguous. The length of the CDR3 is 12 residues. V shed 1 base and J shed 6 bases, with 5 bases lying between them. Looked up from germline, CDR1 is SGHTA and CDR2 is FQGNSA. The CDR3 DNA reads TGTGCCAGCAGCTTAGACGTCGATACGCAGTATTTT. It specifies CASSLDVDTQYF.

The rearrangement joins TRBV7-2 to TRBJ1-3; 7 positions agree with TRBD1. Trimming took 3 bases from V and 0 from J; bases not matched to a gene: 2. The germline gives CDR1 SGHTA, CDR2 FQGNSA. This CDR3 region has 15 residues. As DNA, the CDR3 is TGTGCCAGCAGCTTCGGGACAGCCTCTGGAAACACCATATATTTT. It translates to CASSFGTASGNTIYF. The full variable domain, with the rest looked up from reference TRBV7-2 and TRBJ1-3, is GAGVSQSPSNKVTEKGKDVELRCDPISGHTALYWYRQSLGQGLEFLIYFQGNSAPDKSGLPSDRFSAERTGGSVSTLTIQRTQQEDSAVYLCASSFGTASGNTIYFGEGSWLTVV.

This clonotype was seen a handful of times. The V and J genes are TRBV5-1 and TRBJ1-6; D is possibly TRBD1 (5 bases). The CDR3 is made up of 15 amino acids. V was shortened by 1 base and J by 9 bases, with 14 bases between the two germline ends. The germline CDR1 and CDR2 sequences are SGHRS and YFSETQ. CDR3 bases: TGCGCCAGCAGCTTGTCCAGGGAGGAGCGTTCACCCCTCCACTTT. Its translation: CASSLSREERSPLHF.

This clonotype was observed many times. The rearrangement links TRBV7-2 to TRBJ2-3; 8 positions agree with TRBD2. Unmatched junction bases numbered 5, after V lost 8 bases and J lost 7 bases. Germline V gene sequence: CDR1 SGHTA, CDR2 FQGNSA. The CDR3 is made up of 12 amino acids. The CDR3 sequence is CASGREGNTQYF. The CDR3 coding sequence is TGTGCCAGCGGCCGGGAGGGGAATACGCAGTATTTT.

This clonotype was seen a handful of times. The chain carries TRBV10-2 and TRBJ2-1; 8 nucleotides agree with TRBD2. Germline V gene sequence: CDR1 WSHSY, CDR2 SAAADI. This CDR3 spans 17 amino acids. The trim removed 2 bases at V and 2 bases at J, leaving 8 bases unmatched. CDR3: CASSETQAGETYNEQFF. CDR3 DNA sequence: TGCGCCAGCAGTGAGACTCAAGCGGGAGAAACCTACAATGAGCAGTTCTTC.

V gene TRBV4-2 combines with J gene TRBJ2-2, with D perhaps TRBD1 or TRBD2 (5 bases each). This CDR3 spans 17 amino acids. The V gene's germline CDR1 is LGHNA and CDR2 YNFKEQ. Trimming took 4 bases from V and 3 from J, leaving 18 bases between them. The CDR3 DNA is TGTGCCAGCAGCCCGACCGGCTTCCGGGGCGACACCGGGGAGCTGTTTTTT. Its protein product is CASSPTGFRGDTGELFF.

The table lists this clonotype with many counts. This chain joins TRBV4-1 and TRBJ2-3; D uncertain. The CDR3 has 13 amino acids. V lost 0 bases and J lost 4, with 5 bases in between. Per germline, CDR1 MGHRA and CDR2 YSYEKL. The CDR3 here is CASSQDSPDTQYF. CDR3 in DNA: TGCGCCAGCAGCCAAGATTCGCCAGATACGCAGTATTTT.

This clonotype was picked up one time. DNA of the CDR3: TGTGCCAGCAGCTTACAGGCAGGGGACTACGAGCAGTACTTC. Its protein is CASSLQAGDYEQYF. The chain joins TRBV5-4 to TRBJ2-7, with D possibly TRBD1 on 6 matching bases. Germline CDR1 reads SGHNT; CDR2 reads YYREEE (reference sequence). V was shortened by 2 bases and J by 3 bases, with 12 bases between the two germline ends. The CDR3 runs to 14 residues.

This clonotype was detected only a few times. The chain has TRBV24-1 and TRBJ2-1; maybe TRBD2 (5 bases). The CDR3 has 15 residues. Trimming shortened V by 2 bases and J by 5 bases, and 12 bases separated the two germline ends. Germline loops: CDR1 KGHDR, CDR2 SFDVKD. CDR3 coding DNA: TGTGCCACCAGTGATTCCCGGACGGGAAACAATGAGCAGTTCTTC. It translates to CATSDSRTGNNEQFF.

In this sample, this clonotype turned up many times. This rearrangement joins TRBV7-2 to TRBJ2-3; D gene ambiguous. Germline assignment: CDR1 SGHTA and CDR2 FQGNSA. Trimming removed 7 bases from V and 1 base from J, with 6 bases in between. The CDR3 is 12 amino acids. CDR3 protein: CASTSGTDTQYF. CDR3 bases: TGTGCCAGCACCAGCGGCACAGATACGCAGTATTTT. Together with reference TRBV7-2 and TRBJ2-3, the CDR3 gives the full variable domain: GAGVSQSPSNKVTEKGKDVELRCDPISGHTALYWYRQSLGQGLEFLIYFQGNSAPDKSGLPSDRFSAERTGGSVSTLTIQRTQQEDSAVYLCASTSGTDTQYFGPGTRLTVL.

This clonotype was seen a handful of times. The rearrangement uses TRBV11-2 and TRBJ2-7, with unresolved D. The CDR3 has 14 amino acids. Looked up from germline, CDR1 is SGHAT and CDR2 is FQNNGV. The V end was cut by 2 bases, the J end by 7 bases, with 15 bases between. Here the CDR3 reads CASSLRSTRVEQYF. CDR3 nucleotides: TGTGCCAGCAGCTTACGTTCAACACGTGTGGAGCAGTACTTC.

The V gene is TRBV18, the J gene TRBJ2-7, with D tentatively TRBD1 (6 bases). This CDR3 region has 13 residues. The germline V and J ends were trimmed by 2 bases and 3 bases, with 8 bases remaining between them. Germline V gives CDR1 KGHSH, CDR2 LQKENI. CDR3 DNA sequence: TGTGCCAGCTCACCAGCAGGGGACTACGAGCAGTACGTC. This translates into CASSPAGDYEQYV.